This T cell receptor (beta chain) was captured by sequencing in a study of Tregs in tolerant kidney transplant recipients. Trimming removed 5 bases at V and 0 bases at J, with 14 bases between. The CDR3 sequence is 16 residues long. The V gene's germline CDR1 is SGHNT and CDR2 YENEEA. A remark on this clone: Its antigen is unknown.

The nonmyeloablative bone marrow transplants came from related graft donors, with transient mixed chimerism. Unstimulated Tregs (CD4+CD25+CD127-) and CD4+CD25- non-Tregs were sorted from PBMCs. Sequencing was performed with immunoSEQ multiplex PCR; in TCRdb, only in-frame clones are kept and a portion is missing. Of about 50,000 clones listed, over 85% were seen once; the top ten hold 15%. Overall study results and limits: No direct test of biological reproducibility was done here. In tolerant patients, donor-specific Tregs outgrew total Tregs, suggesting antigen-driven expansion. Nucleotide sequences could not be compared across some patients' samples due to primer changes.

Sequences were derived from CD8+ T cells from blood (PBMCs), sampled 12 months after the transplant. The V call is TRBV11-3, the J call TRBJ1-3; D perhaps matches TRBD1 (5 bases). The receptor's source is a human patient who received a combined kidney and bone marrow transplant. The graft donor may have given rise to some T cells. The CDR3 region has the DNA TGTGCCAGCAGCCAAGGTCGGGGGACCTCTGGAAACACCATATATTTT. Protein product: CASSQGRGTSGNTIYF.